Below, one T cell receptor beta chain is given with its context. This record belongs to a study of shared T cell receptors in the human thymus. Using immunoSEQ multiplex PCR, the repertoire was profiled, and TCRdb retains in-frame clones only, with some absent. The profile covers hundreds of thousands of clones, with roughly 86% appearing a single time and roughly 0.0089% taken by the ten largest. The germline gives CDR1 KGHSH, CDR2 LQKENI. Trimming stripped 4 bases from V and 1 base from J, with 4 bases between. CDR3 length: 12 amino acids. A further study also used this sample, focusing on human thymus T cells. This second study notes: Corrective cardiac operations yielded the resected thymus tissue. Thymic and blood repertoires showed apparently biased V and J gene usage.

The chain links TRBV18 to TRBJ1-1; D is uncertain. This sequence originates from a boy in the first two years of life with a congenital heart defect. Sequenced input: thymocytes. The chain's CDR3 is CASSRANTEAFF. The CDR3 DNA sequence: TGTGCCAGCTCACGGGCGAACACTGAAGCTTTCTTT.